This entry describes one T cell receptor beta chain. Its antigen is unidentified. Trimming shortened V by 0 bases and J by 7 bases, and 21 bases separated the two germline ends. Germline CDR1 reads MGHRA; CDR2 reads YSYEKL. This CDR3 has 17 residues. This sample is drawn from a study of chemoradiotherapy in HPV16-positive cancers. The study's findings and limits: Candidate HPV-specific clones and E7-related TCR motifs grew in tumor during treatment.

Data came from immunoSEQ multiplex PCR; TCRdb stores just in-frame clones and leaves some out. This table has some 10,000 clones, roughly two thirds appearing once. The material was obtained from a patient who underwent chemoradiotherapy. The chain employs TRBV4-1 and TRBJ1-2; D perhaps matches TRBD1 (6 bases). This sequence originates from a human donor with HPV-associated anogenital cancer. As DNA, the CDR3 is TGCGCCAGCAGCCAAGATCCCACCTTGGACAGATTTGGTGGCTACACCTTC. Protein: CASSQDPTLDRFGGYTF.